These 2 T cell receptor beta chains originate from one sample sequenced in a study of spatial heterogeneity in lung cancer. Findings of the study overall: Mutation tallies in tumors tracked expanded intratumoral alpha and beta TCR counts.

Antigens for these TCRs are unknown. A single record per CDR3 protein comes from TCRdb applying MiXCR to the 5' RACE reads. The sample holds fewer than 7,500 distinct CDR3 sequences, 14% seen once. The sample's time point: sample taken at primary tumor resection. The sample in question was lung tumor tissue, obtained at surgery. Receptor source: a male donor with early-stage non-small cell lung cancer.

This clonotype has at least ten counts. Since the library was made to target alpha chains, this beta chain is a stray read and its abundance is not meaningful. The V and J genes are TRBV6-5 and TRBJ2-3, with TRBD1 as a possible D gene (6 bases). Per germline, CDR1 MNHEY and CDR2 SVGAGI. The CDR3 has 14 amino acids. V was cut by 5 bases and J by 1 base, with 10 bases left in between. The CDR3 reads CASSLNRGTDTQYF. The CDR3 DNA follows: TGTGCCAGCAGTCTAAACAGGGGCACAGATACGCAGTATTTT.

By proportion, this clonotype is medium-sized. This beta chain is a stray sequence in a library constructed for alpha chains; its clone size is not meaningful. The chain combines TRBV28 with TRBJ2-7; no reliable D call. V lost 4 bases to trimming and J lost 0 bases, with 7 bases between them. CDR1 and CDR2 (germline): MDHEN, SYDVKM. The CDR3 extends over 13 amino acids. CDR3 sequence: CASSSALSYEQYF. In DNA form, the CDR3 reads TGTGCCAGCAGTTCGGCACTCTCCTACGAGCAGTACTTC.